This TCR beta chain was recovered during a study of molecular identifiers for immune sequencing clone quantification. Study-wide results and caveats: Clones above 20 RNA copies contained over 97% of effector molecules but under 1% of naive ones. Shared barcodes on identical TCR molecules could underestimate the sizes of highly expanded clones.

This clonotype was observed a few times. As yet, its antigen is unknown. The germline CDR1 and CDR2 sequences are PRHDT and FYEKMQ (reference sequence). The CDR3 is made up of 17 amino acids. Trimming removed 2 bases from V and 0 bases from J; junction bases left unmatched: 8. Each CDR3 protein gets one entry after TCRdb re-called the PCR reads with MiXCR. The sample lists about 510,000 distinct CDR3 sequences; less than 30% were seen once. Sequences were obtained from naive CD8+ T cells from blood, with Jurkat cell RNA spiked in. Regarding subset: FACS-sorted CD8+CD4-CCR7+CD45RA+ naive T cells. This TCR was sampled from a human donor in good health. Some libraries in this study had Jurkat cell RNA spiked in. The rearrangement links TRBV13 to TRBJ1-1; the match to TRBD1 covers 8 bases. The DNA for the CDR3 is TGTGCCAGCAGCTTAATAGCCGGACAGGGTGTGAACACTGAAGCTTTCTTT. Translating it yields CASSLIAGQGVNTEAFF. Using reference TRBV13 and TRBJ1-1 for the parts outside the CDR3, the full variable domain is AAGVIQSPRHLIKEKRETATLKCYPIPRHDTVYWYQQGPGQDPQFLISFYEKMQSDKGSIPDRFSAQQFSDYHSELNMSSLELGDSALYFCASSLIAGQGVNTEAFFGQGTRLTVV.